The 32 T cell receptor beta chains reported below all come from one sample, sequenced in a study of blood T cell repertoires in COVID-19. The data were produced by immunoSEQ multiplex PCR, yet TCRdb's version contains in-frame clones alone and is incomplete. The sample has 100,000 to 150,000 clones, 81% seen once. The specimen was peripheral blood. Receptor source: a young man with COVID-19, enrolled during active disease.

Only one count was recorded for this clone. The chain recombines TRBV19 with TRBJ2-7, with D possibly matching TRBD1 (5 bases). Germline assignment: CDR1 LNHDA and CDR2 SQIVND (reference sequence). The length of the CDR3 is 15 residues. Trimming stripped 3 bases from V and 0 bases from J, with 12 bases between. CDR3 sequence (DNA): TGTGCCAGTAGTATCAGGGCAGGTACCTCCTACGAGCAGTACTTC. Translated, it gives CASSIRAGTSYEQYF. The entire variable domain, with the rest obtained from reference TRBV19 and TRBJ2-7, is as follows: DGGITQSPKYLFRKEGQNVTLSCEQNLNHDAMYWYRQDPGQGLRLIYYSQIVNDFQKGDIAEGYSVSREKKESFPLTVTSAQKNPTAFYLCASSIRAGTSYEQYFGPGTRLTVT.

This clone showed up just once. The gene calls are TRBV18 and TRBJ1-1, with no clear D. Germline V gene sequence: CDR1 KGHSH, CDR2 LQKENI. Trimming removed 4 bases from V and 1 base from J, with 10 bases in between. The CDR3 is made up of 14 amino acids. The CDR3 loop reads CASSLQLTNTEAFF. The CDR3, as DNA: TGTGCCAGCTCACTACAACTAACGAACACTGAAGCTTTCTTT.

The chain couples TRBV5-1 to TRBJ2-5; 10 bases align to TRBD2. The CDR3 is made up of 16 amino acids. J lost 2 bases, V lost 4 bases, and 8 bases had no gene match. Germline-derived CDR1 and CDR2 are SGHRS and YFSETQ. The CDR3 region is CASSPGGLAPQETQYF. The CDR3 DNA follows: TGCGCCAGCAGCCCTGGGGGACTAGCGCCACAAGAGACCCAGTACTTC.

The chain carries TRBV6-5 and TRBJ1-6, with D possibly being TRBD1 (5 bases). The V and J ends lost 5 bases and 3 bases respectively, with 8 bases between them. Germline V gene sequence: CDR1 MNHEY, CDR2 SVGAGI. The CDR3 has 14 residues. For the CDR3, the DNA is TGTGCCAGCAGTACAGGAGACTATAATTCACCCCTCCACTTT. Encoded protein: CASSTGDYNSPLHF.

This clone occurred once. CDR3 region: CASSYRGQRNQPQHF. The CDR3 coding sequence is TGTGCCAGCAGTTACAGGGGGCAGAGGAATCAGCCCCAGCATTTT. This chain joins TRBV6-2 or TRBV6-3 and TRBJ1-5, with 7 bases identical to TRBD1. With 2 bases clipped from V and 4 bases from J, the junction kept 5 bases outside the gene matches. Germline values: CDR1 MNHEY, CDR2 SVGEGT. The CDR3 extends over 15 amino acids.

V and J are TRBV7-9 and TRBJ1-1; D unresolved. Germline V CDR1 and CDR2: SEHNR, FQNEAQ (reference sequence). This CDR3 is built from 14 residues. Trimming stripped 5 bases from V and 1 base from J, with 11 bases between. Here the CDR3 DNA reads TGTGCCAGCAGCCCCGGGTTAGGGAACACTGAAGCTTTCTTT. Its translation: CASSPGLGNTEAFF.

A few counts support this clone. The chain recombines TRBV19 with TRBJ2-7, with 8 positions matching TRBD2. This CDR3 region has 14 residues. CDR1 is LNHDA and CDR2 is SQIVND in the germline V gene (reference sequence). V trimming: 2 bases; J trimming: 3 bases; junction bases outside the gene matches: 3. In DNA form, the CDR3 reads TGTGCCAGTAGTATATCTAGCGGGCGCTACGAGCAGTACTTC. Amino acids: CASSISSGRYEQYF.

J is TRBJ1-5 and V is TRBV30, with D perhaps TRBD1 (6 bases). Germline assignment: CDR1 GTSNPN and CDR2 SVGIG (reference sequence). Trimming removed 3 bases at V and 4 bases at J, with 10 bases between. This CDR3 has 13 residues. In DNA form, the CDR3 reads TGTGCCTGGAGCCGGACAGAGAATCAGCCCCAGCATTTT. Amino acids: CAWSRTENQPQHF.

V is TRBV27 and J is TRBJ2-3; TRBD1 aligns across 7 bases. J gave up 5 bases and V 4 bases, and 3 bases lay outside the gene matches. Germline V gene data show CDR1 as MNHEY and CDR2 as SMNVEV (reference sequence). The CDR3 has 13 amino acids. As DNA, the CDR3 is TGTGCCAGCAGTTCAGGGGGACAAGATACGCAGTATTTT. Translated: CASSSGGQDTQYF.

This clone was seen a single time. This chain uses TRBV18 with TRBJ1-1, with D possibly matching TRBD1 (6 bases). The V end lost 2 bases, the J end lost 3 bases, and 13 bases lay between the germline ends. The CDR3 runs 15 residues. Germline V lookup: CDR1 KGHSH, CDR2 LQKENI. CDR3 nucleotides: TGTGCCAGCTCACCAAGGGGGGGATTGGACACTGAAGCTTTCTTT. Protein: CASSPRGGLDTEAFF.

The chain employs TRBV6-6 and TRBJ1-2, with 7 bases identical to TRBD1. The CDR3 runs to 15 residues. Germline V gene lookup returns CDR1 MNHNY and CDR2 SVGAGI (reference sequence). V lost 2 bases and J lost 1; bases outside the gene matches: 4. In nucleotides, the CDR3 is TGTGCCAGCAGTTACACAGGGGTTTTTAACTATGGCTACACCTTC. Its translation is CASSYTGVFNYGYTF.

This chain connects TRBV6-5 to TRBJ2-5, with 13 bases matching TRBD2. The trim removed 6 bases at V and 4 bases at J, leaving 5 bases unmatched. Germline V CDR1 and CDR2: MNHEY, SVGAGI. CDR3 length: 15 residues. The CDR3 reads CASSITSGGAETQYF. The CDR3 DNA reads as TGTGCCAGCAGCATCACTAGCGGGGGGGCAGAGACCCAGTACTTC.

This CDR3 is CASSADFGDNSPLHF. The CDR3 DNA reads TGTGCCAGCAGCGCGGATTTCGGGGATAATTCACCCCTCCACTTT. The rearrangement links TRBV9 to TRBJ1-6; D remains unclear. V shed 3 bases and J shed 5 bases, with 12 bases lying between them. The CDR3 is 15 amino acids. Germline V gives CDR1 SGDLS, CDR2 YYNGEE.

This clone was seen only a few times. V gene TRBV19 combines with J gene TRBJ2-7, with D possibly being TRBD1 (6 bases). Germline values: CDR1 LNHDA, CDR2 SQIVND (reference sequence). The CDR3 loop spans 17 amino acids. Between the trimmed V and J ends, which lost 3 bases and 0 bases, there was a span of 18 bases. The CDR3 reads CASSIKSSAQGSYEQYF. The CDR3, as DNA: TGTGCCAGTAGTATTAAGAGTAGTGCACAGGGCTCCTACGAGCAGTACTTC.

The gene calls are TRBV5-4 and TRBJ2-1; TRBD1 might be the D (6 bases). Trimming stripped 0 bases from V and 4 bases from J, with 17 bases between. Germline loops: CDR1 SGHNT, CDR2 YYREEE (reference sequence). The CDR3 has 17 amino acids. CDR3 sequence reads: CASSLGPGQNTYNEQFF. The CDR3 nucleotides read TGTGCCAGCAGCTTGGGACCAGGACAGAACACTTACAATGAGCAGTTCTTC.

V and J are TRBV5-4 and TRBJ2-2; tentatively, D is TRBD2 (5 bases). The germline CDR1 and CDR2 sequences are SGHNT and YYREEE (reference sequence). V was cut by 3 bases and J by 6 bases, with 12 bases left in between. The CDR3 spans 14 residues. In DNA, the CDR3 is TGTGCCAGCAGCTCCTATACTAGTCCCGGGGAGCTGTTTTTT. It translates to CASSSYTSPGELFF.

This chain links TRBV7-2 with TRBJ2-3; 11 bases are a match to TRBD2. The length of the CDR3 is 16 residues. Germline-derived CDR1 and CDR2 are SGHTA and FQGNSA. The V and J ends lost 1 base and 2 bases, in that order; junction bases with no gene match: 2. The CDR3 DNA reads TGTGCCAGCAGCTTAGGTAGCGGGGGGGTCACAGATACGCAGTATTTT. This sequence encodes CASSLGSGGVTDTQYF.

In the case of this clone: Other nucleotide sequences in the sample specify the same CDR3. CDR3 coding DNA: TGTGCCAGCAGCCCACTAGGGGGACAAACCTACGAGCAGTACTTC. Protein sequence: CASSPLGGQTYEQYF. The V gene is TRBV6-5, the J gene TRBJ2-7; D might be TRBD1 (6 bases). V dropped 6 bases and J dropped 2 bases, with 17 bases sitting between them. The CDR3 is 15 amino acids. Germline V CDR1 and CDR2: MNHEY, SVGAGI.

There are a few counts of this clone. The V gene is TRBV20-1, the J gene TRBJ2-1; D might be TRBD1 (5 bases). CDR1 and CDR2 (germline): DFQATT, SNEGSKA (reference sequence). The V end lost 3 bases, the J end lost 0 bases, and 15 bases lay between the germline ends. CDR3 length: 16 residues. The CDR3 sequence is CSASPTDLSSYNEQFF. As DNA, the CDR3 is TGCAGTGCTAGTCCGACAGATCTGAGCTCCTACAATGAGCAGTTCTTC.

CDR3 sequence: CASSERTGGNTEAFF. The CDR3 region has the DNA TGTGCCAGCAGTGAGCGGACAGGGGGGAACACTGAAGCTTTCTTT. The chain employs TRBV6-1 and TRBJ1-1; 10 bases align to TRBD1. Germline CDR1 is MNHNS and CDR2 is SASEGT. There are 15 residues in the CDR3. The junction had 2 bases not matched to a gene; V was cut back by 3 bases and J by 1 base.

This sequence joins TRBV6-2 or TRBV6-3 and TRBJ2-3; TRBD2 matches at 11 bases. V lost 4 bases, J lost 2 bases, and 5 bases stayed unmatched. Germline CDR1 MNHEY, CDR2 SVGEGT. There are 16 residues in the CDR3. The CDR3 DNA follows: TGTGCCAGCAGTTCCGGGACTAGCGGCCACACAGATACGCAGTATTTT. Translation gives CASSSGTSGHTDTQYF.

The J gene is TRBJ1-1, the V gene TRBV19, with 7 bases aligning to TRBD1. Germline loops: CDR1 LNHDA, CDR2 SQIVND (reference sequence). The CDR3 has 14 residues. Germline trimming cut 5 bases from V and 4 bases from J; bases unmatched to any gene: 7. The CDR3 region is CASSVTGAGTEAFF. CDR3 bases: TGTGCCAGTAGTGTAACAGGGGCGGGCACTGAAGCTTTCTTT.

The V and J genes are TRBV6-5 and TRBJ2-7, with a tentative D call TRBD1 (6 bases). From germline, CDR1 is MNHEY and CDR2 SVGAGI. This CDR3 comprises 10 residues. V was clipped by 11 bases and J by 6 bases, with 11 bases between them. The CDR3 region is CASGEVEQYF. The CDR3 DNA follows: TGTGCCTCAGGGGAAGTCGAGCAGTACTTC.

The DNA of the CDR3 is TGCGCCAGCAGAGTTGGGACTAGCTCCTGGGAGCTGTTTTTT. The encoded protein is CASRVGTSSWELFF. The chain uses TRBV5-1 and TRBJ2-2; 9 bases fit TRBD2. The length of the CDR3 is 14 residues. Germline loops: CDR1 SGHRS, CDR2 YFSETQ. J lost 9 bases, V lost 5 bases, and 8 bases had no gene match.

A word on this clone: Other DNA sequences within the sample encode an identical CDR3. The chain links TRBV2 to TRBJ1-1; D is perhaps TRBD1 (5 bases). The CDR3 loop spans 13 amino acids. CDR1 SNHLY and CDR2 FYNNEI come from the germline V gene. The ends were cut back, 6 bases at V and 1 base at J, with 9 bases in the middle. The CDR3 here is CASRADRNTEAFF. Here the CDR3 DNA reads TGTGCCAGCAGAGCAGACAGGAACACTGAAGCTTTCTTT.

This CDR3 is CASSPSGGDRAYEQYF. The CDR3 nucleotides are TGTGCCAGCAGTCCTTCCGGAGGGGACAGGGCCTACGAGCAGTACTTC. This rearrangement joins TRBV27 to TRBJ2-7, with 9 nucleotides matching TRBD1. The germline V gene has CDR1 MNHEY and CDR2 SMNVEV (reference sequence). The CDR3 has 16 residues. Losses at the gene ends were 5 bases for V and 2 bases for J; bases not matched to a gene: 10.

The CDR3 spells CASSAQTGQGARGYTF. The CDR3 DNA sequence: TGTGCCAGCAGTGCACAGACCGGACAGGGGGCGAGGGGCTACACCTTC. The gene calls are TRBV6-1 and TRBJ1-2; TRBD1 matches at 11 bases. Germline V gene data show CDR1 as MNHNS and CDR2 as SASEGT. CDR3 length: 16 residues. With V trimmed by 4 bases and J by 8 bases, 12 bases remained unmatched.

V and J are TRBV5-1 and TRBJ1-6; tentatively, D is TRBD1 (5 bases). This CDR3 has 17 amino acids. Germline V gives CDR1 SGHRS, CDR2 YFSETQ. Trimming left V 0 bases short and J 3 bases short, with 13 bases between. CDR3 protein: CASSLVPATVYNSPLHF. DNA for the CDR3: TGCGCCAGCAGCTTGGTACCGGCGACAGTCTATAATTCACCCCTCCACTTT.

This clone was counted a single time. J is TRBJ2-1 and V is TRBV9; 12 bases line up with TRBD2. Losses at the gene ends were 3 bases for V and 4 bases for J; bases not matched to a gene: 5. This CDR3 region has 16 residues. Germline lookup yields CDR1 SGDLS and CDR2 YYNGEE. CDR3 loop: CASSGTSGRPYNEQFF. CDR3 bases: TGTGCCAGCAGCGGTACTAGCGGGAGGCCGTACAATGAGCAGTTCTTC.

The chain recombines TRBV18 with TRBJ1-2, with TRBD1 matching 9 bases. The V gene end was trimmed by 6 bases and the J gene end by 0 bases; junction bases not matched to a gene: 2. The CDR3 is 14 residues long. From germline, CDR1 is KGHSH and CDR2 LQKENI. CDR3 bases: TGTGCCAGCTCCGGGACAGGGACTAACTATGGCTACACCTTC. It specifies CASSGTGTNYGYTF.

J is TRBJ2-1 and V is TRBV10-3; 9 nucleotides align to TRBD2. V lost 6 bases and J lost 0; bases outside the gene matches: 6. There are 16 residues in the CDR3. CDR1 is ENHRY and CDR2 is SYGVKD in the germline V gene. The chain's CDR3 is CAIRGAGGSSYNEQFF. CDR3 nucleotide sequence: TGTGCCATCAGGGGTGCGGGGGGGAGCTCCTACAATGAGCAGTTCTTC.

The V gene is TRBV10-2, the J gene TRBJ2-3; 8 bases fit TRBD2. The CDR3 loop spans 16 amino acids. The junction had 7 bases not matched to a gene; V was cut back by 0 bases and J by 5 bases. In germline, CDR1 is WSHSY, CDR2 SAAADI. As DNA, the CDR3 is TGCGCCAGCAGTGAGTCGGTCGGGAGGGCCCGAGATACGCAGTATTTT. Amino acid sequence: CASSESVGRARDTQYF.